Listed below are T cell receptor beta chains from one sample, sequenced in a study of blood T cell repertoires in COVID-19. Only in-frame clones appear in the TCRdb table, and some are missing; sequencing was by immunoSEQ multiplex PCR. Of tens of thousands of clones listed, more than 70% are singletons. The sample was peripheral blood. Receptors were obtained from a man aged 50-60 years with active COVID-19. CDR3s leave out the opening cysteine and the closing phenylalanine or tryptophan. Where a row states a size, it is once, few, many or the class of an expanded clone; other rows omit it.

v_gene	j_gene	abundance	CDR3aa
TRBV27	TRBJ2-3	NA	ASSAGSSTDTQY
TRBV7-8	TRBJ2-5	NA	ASSLRVNLRVQTQY
TRBV3-1/TRBV3-2	TRBJ2-5	once	ASSHESPRYQETQY
TRBV2	TRBJ1-2	NA	ASSEGTGLDGYT
TRBV7-2	TRBJ2-3	once	ASSPLGSGPSTDTQY
TRBV5-5	TRBJ1-2	NA	ASSLAQGAVYGYT
TRBV4-3	TRBJ1-1	NA	ASSQVFETEAF
TRBV24-1	TRBJ2-3	NA	ATSLSGANTDTQY
TRBV6-2/TRBV6-3	TRBJ2-7	NA	ASSYSTGTGVFEQY
TRBV11-3	TRBJ2-7	NA	ASSLGPGYEQY
TRBV4-3	TRBJ1-2	NA	ASSQLPAQDGNGYT
TRBV7-9	TRBJ2-7	NA	ASSTDRPAVIYEQY
TRBV7-7	TRBJ1-4	NA	ASSPGPSGQGVFGAGNEKLF
TRBV18	TRBJ1-6	once	ASSPAGNNSPLH
TRBV21-1	TRBJ1-1	NA	ASSKAFRVRDEAF
TRBV28	TRBJ1-2	NA	ASSSTGQNNYGYT
TRBV6-5	TRBJ1-6	NA	ASSLPGQGFSPLH
TRBV18	TRBJ2-7	NA	ASSFPTRSYEQY
TRBV29-1	TRBJ2-6	NA	SVAMRTVISGANVLT
TRBV28	TRBJ1-2	once	ASSFGDFIYGYT
TRBV5-4	TRBJ2-2	NA	ASSFDRGAAGELF
TRBV27	TRBJ2-1	NA	ASSRGLLGNEQF
TRBV15	TRBJ1-2	NA	ATSRGTAIYGYT
TRBV11-2	TRBJ1-2	NA	ASSEQEYGYT
TRBV19	TRBJ1-1	NA	ASSIAGAENTEAF
TRBV28	TRBJ1-1	NA	ASTHPTMNTEAF
TRBV6-5	TRBJ1-2	NA	ASSSGGGYT
TRBV30	TRBJ1-6	many	AWSSWGQGRSPLH
TRBV7-8	TRBJ2-3	once	ASSPRTYTDTQY
TRBV6-2/TRBV6-3	TRBJ1-1	NA	ASSPRQGEAF
TRBV5-8	TRBJ2-5	NA	ASSLKGAVMQETQY
TRBV24-1	TRBJ2-3	NA	ATSDSSNRGGSTDTQY
TRBV19	TRBJ2-7	NA	ASSIFPGQAFYEQY
TRBV19	TRBJ2-4	NA	ASSIGHRRWNIQY
TRBV19	TRBJ2-7	NA	ASSSGTTGAYEQY
TRBV5-1	TRBJ2-2	few	ASSNDRVGTGELF
TRBV19	TRBJ2-5	NA	ASSMTLAQETQY
TRBV29-1	TRBJ2-7	NA	SGLGQGAVEQY
TRBV9	TRBJ2-3	NA	ASSVGRGDTQY
TRBV5-6	TRBJ1-2	NA	ASSLASVFYGYT
TRBV5-1	TRBJ1-5	NA	ASSVGDSGYQPQH
TRBV4-2	TRBJ2-1	NA	ASSQDAGTSGGSVNNEQF
TRBV4-2	TRBJ2-3	NA	ASSQAVTSGGAGTDTQY
TRBV9	TRBJ2-5	NA	ASSAPGTGVGETQY